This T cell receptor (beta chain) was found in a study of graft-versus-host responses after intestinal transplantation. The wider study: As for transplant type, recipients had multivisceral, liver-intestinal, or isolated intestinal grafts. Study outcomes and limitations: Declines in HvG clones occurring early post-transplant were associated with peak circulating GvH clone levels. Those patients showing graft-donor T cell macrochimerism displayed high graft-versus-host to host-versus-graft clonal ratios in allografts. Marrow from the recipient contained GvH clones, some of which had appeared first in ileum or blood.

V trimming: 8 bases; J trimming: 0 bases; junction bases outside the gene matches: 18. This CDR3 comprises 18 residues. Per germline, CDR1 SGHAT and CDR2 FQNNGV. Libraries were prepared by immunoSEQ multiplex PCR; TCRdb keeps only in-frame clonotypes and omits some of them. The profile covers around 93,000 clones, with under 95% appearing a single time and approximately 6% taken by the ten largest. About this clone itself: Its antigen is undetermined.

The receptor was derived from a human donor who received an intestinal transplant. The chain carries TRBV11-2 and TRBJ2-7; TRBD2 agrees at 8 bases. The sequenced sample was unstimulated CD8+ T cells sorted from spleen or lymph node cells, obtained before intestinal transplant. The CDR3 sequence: CASSNPRLATLSSYEQYF. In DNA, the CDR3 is TGTGCCAGCTCCAACCCGAGACTAGCGACTCTAAGCTCCTACGAGCAGTACTTC.